Listed here is a single T cell receptor beta chain. Its antigen is unidentified. CDR1 and CDR2 (germline): LNHNV, YYDKDF (reference sequence). The ends lost 2 bases at V and 6 bases at J; junction bases unmatched: 6. This CDR3 contains 15 residues. The data belong to a study of T-cell memory formation after mild COVID-19. Study conclusions and caveats: The study found balanced CD4/CD8 in clones contracting day 15 to 85 and a CD4+ lean in later expanders. Some clones that responded were present in memory (sampled pre-infection), which suggests cross-reactive memory joined. Mostly located in CM and EM were contracting CD4+ clones, with contracting CD8+ clones located in EMRA.

With constant-segment primers, 5'RACE yielded cDNA libraries of TCR alpha and TCR beta that carried sample barcodes and UMIs. MiXCR was run by TCRdb on the 5' RACE reads, yielding one entry per CDR3 protein. The sample includes 180,000 or so distinct CDR3 sequences, around 10% of them seen just once. Material for sequencing was PBMCs or a T cell subset sorted from them (not recorded which). V and J are TRBV15 and TRBJ2-1; 8 nucleotides align to TRBD2. This TCR derives from a man aged 18 to 30 who had mild COVID-19 (a few samples of this study predate the infection). Cell type and time point are not known. CDR3 coding DNA: TGTGCCACCAGCAGACGTAGGACTAGCTCCAATGAGCAGTTCTTC. Protein: CATSRRRTSSNEQFF.